This TCR beta chain was observed in a study of a mutant IDH1 vaccine in newly diagnosed glioma. Study context: Among treated patients, roughly 60% were male and about 40% female, and mean age was about 41 years.

The repertoire was sequenced with immunoSEQ multiplex PCR; TCRdb's copy has only in-frame clones and lacks some. This table holds around 59,000 clones, about 91% found once. Time point denoted: baseline, week 1 (first vaccination visit). Described treatment: pre-vaccination baseline after standard-of-care therapy. Germline CDR1 reads LNHDA; CDR2 reads SQIVND (reference sequence). This CDR3 has 13 amino acids. J gave up 8 bases and V 8 bases, and 11 bases lay outside the gene matches. The receptor comes from a man in his fifties with glioma. Sequenced material: PBMCs, taken from a glioma patient treated with radiotherapy, temozolomide or both. The chain carries TRBV19 and TRBJ1-2, with 7 bases lining up with TRBD1. CDR3 coding DNA: TGTGCCAGTGGAACAGGGGTACCATACGGCTACACCTTC. The encoded protein is CASGTGVPYGYTF.